These 17 T cell receptor beta chains originate from one sample sequenced in a study of blood T cell repertoires in COVID-19. Assay: immunoSEQ multiplex PCR; the TCRdb copy retains only in-frame clones and omits some. The data show roughly 430,000 clones, approximately 91% seen once. Sequenced input: PBMCs or T cells enriched from blood (not recorded which). All receptors derive from a woman aged 40 to 50 with acute COVID-19.

For this clone: Other DNA sequences within the sample encode an identical CDR3. The chain has TRBV18 and TRBJ2-2; D is perhaps TRBD1 (5 bases). This CDR3 has 15 amino acids. CDR1 and CDR2 (germline): KGHSH, LQKENI. V lost 3 bases to trimming and J lost 0 bases, with 8 bases between them. The CDR3 nucleotides are TGTGCCAGCTCACCGCGACAGACGAACACCGGGGAGCTGTTTTTT. Its protein product is CASSPRQTNTGELFF. The variable domain in full, completed from reference TRBV18 and TRBJ2-2, reads NAGVMQNPRHLVRRRGQEARLRCSPMKGHSHVYWYRQLPEEGLKFMVYLQKENIIDESGMPKERFSAEFPKEGPSILRIQQVVRGDSAAYFCASSPRQTNTGELFFGEGSRLTVL.

This sequence joins TRBV19 and TRBJ2-6; D is possibly TRBD1 (6 bases). The V and J ends lost 4 bases and 13 bases respectively, with 20 bases between them. Germline CDR1 is LNHDA and CDR2 is SQIVND (reference sequence). This CDR3 contains 15 residues. The CDR3 loop is CASSTPGQTSLVLTF. The DNA of the CDR3 is TGTGCCAGTAGTACGCCCGGACAGACCTCTTTAGTCCTGACTTTC.

The chain carries TRBV4-1 and TRBJ1-5; D might be TRBD1 (6 bases). CDR3 length: 15 residues. CDR1 is MGHRA and CDR2 is YSYEKL in the germline V gene. V was shortened by 4 bases and J by 0 bases, with 10 bases between the two germline ends. CDR3 nucleotide sequence: TGCGCCAGCAGCCTCACAGGGCTTAGCAATCAGCCCCAGCATTTT. Amino acids: CASSLTGLSNQPQHF.

The chain joins TRBV19 to TRBJ1-1; 9 bases are a match to TRBD1. This CDR3 is 13 amino acids long. Per germline, CDR1 LNHDA and CDR2 SQIVND (reference sequence). Germline trimming cut 8 bases from V and 9 bases from J; bases unmatched to any gene: 10. The CDR3, as DNA: TGTGCCAGTGGAAGCCCGGACAGGGGAAAAGCTTTCTTT. Its protein is CASGSPDRGKAFF.

J is TRBJ2-3 and V is TRBV11-2, with TRBD2 matching over 9 bases. Unmatched junction bases numbered 3, after V lost 6 bases and J lost 2 bases. CDR1 and CDR2 (germline): SGHAT, FQNNGV. The CDR3 sequence is 14 residues long. CDR3 loop: CASSSGGDTDTQYF. In nucleotides, the CDR3 is TGTGCCAGCAGTAGCGGGGGAGACACAGATACGCAGTATTTT.

The rearrangement uses TRBV7-2 and TRBJ2-1; D is possibly TRBD2 (5 bases). V was shortened by 4 bases and J by 5 bases, with 18 bases between the two germline ends. Germline-derived CDR1 and CDR2 are SGHTA and FQGNSA. CDR3 length equals 16 residues. The CDR3 coding sequence is TGTGCCAGCAGCTCTCCAACAAGGAGGAGAAACAATGAGCAGTTCTTC. It encodes CASSSPTRRRNNEQFF. Based on the CDR3 plus reference TRBV7-2 and TRBJ2-1, the full variable domain is GAGVSQSPSNKVTEKGKDVELRCDPISGHTALYWYRQSLGQGLEFLIYFQGNSAPDKSGLPSDRFSAERTGGSVSTLTIQRTQQEDSAVYLCASSSPTRRRNNEQFFGPGTRLTVL.

This clone was observed a few times. The chain joins TRBV7-2 to TRBJ1-1, with 7 bases fitting TRBD1. J gave up 1 base and V 1 base, and 3 bases lay outside the gene matches. The length of the CDR3 is 15 residues. Germline values: CDR1 SGHTA, CDR2 FQGNSA. The CDR3 sequence is CASSLVSGGNTEAFF. The CDR3 DNA sequence: TGTGCCAGCAGCTTAGTATCAGGGGGGAACACTGAAGCTTTCTTT.

The chain links TRBV3-1 (or the pseudogene TRBV3-2) to TRBJ1-4; 9 nucleotides align to TRBD1. Germline V CDR1 and CDR2: LGHDT, YNNKEL (reference sequence). The CDR3 consists of 15 residues. Losses at the gene ends were 3 bases for V and 5 bases for J; bases not matched to a gene: 4. In DNA, the CDR3 is TGTGCCAGCAGCCACAAGACAGGGGGAAATGAAAAACTGTTTTTT. Translated, it gives CASSHKTGGNEKLFF.

The V and J genes are TRBV14 and TRBJ1-6; possibly TRBD1 for D (6 bases). CDR1 is SGHDN and CDR2 is FVKESK in the germline V gene. This CDR3 comprises 15 residues. V was cut by 4 bases and J by 3 bases, with 10 bases left in between. The CDR3 DNA reads as TGTGCCAGCAGCCTGGACAGCCACTATAATTCACCCCTCCACTTT. This encodes CASSLDSHYNSPLHF.

Comments on this clone: Other nucleotide sequences in the sample specify the same CDR3. V usage is TRBV24-1 and J usage is TRBJ1-2; a weak D match, TRBD1 (6 bases). Germline CDR1 KGHDR, CDR2 SFDVKD. Trimming stripped 7 bases from V and 0 bases from J, with 8 bases between. There are 13 residues in the CDR3. CDR3 DNA sequence: TGTGCCACCAGACAGGGAGCTAACTATGGCTACACCTTC. Translation gives CATRQGANYGYTF.

The V gene is TRBV5-4, the J gene TRBJ2-3, with 7 bases identical to TRBD1. Germline V gene data show CDR1 as SGHNT and CDR2 as YYREEE (reference sequence). This CDR3 spans 16 amino acids. V lost 5 bases, J lost 4 bases, and 13 bases stayed unmatched. The CDR3 DNA reads TGTGCCAGCAGTTTTAAACAGGGGAGAAGGGCAGATACGCAGTATTTT. Its protein product is CASSFKQGRRADTQYF.

This chain links TRBV10-3 with TRBJ1-2, with TRBD1 as a possible D gene (6 bases). This CDR3 region has 14 residues. With 2 bases removed from V and 8 bases from J, the gap between germline ends came to 15 bases. Germline loops: CDR1 ENHRY, CDR2 SYGVKD. The CDR3 nucleotides read TGTGCCATCAGTGAGGCCCCAGGGGAGGGAGGCTACACCTTC. Protein sequence: CAISEAPGEGGYTF.

The chain recombines TRBV30 with TRBJ1-2, with 7 nucleotides matching TRBD1. Per the germline V gene, CDR1 is GTSNPN and CDR2 is SVGIG (reference sequence). V was clipped by 3 bases and J by 5 bases; unmatched bases: 6. This CDR3 has 13 amino acids. Here the CDR3 reads CAWRTGWGYGYTF. The CDR3 nucleotides are TGTGCCTGGAGGACAGGGTGGGGATATGGCTACACCTTC. Supplemented by reference TRBV30 and TRBJ1-2, the full variable domain reads SQTIHQWPATLVQPVGSPLSLECTVEGTSNPNLYWYRQAAGRGLQLLFYSVGIGQISSEVPQNLSASRPQDRQFILSSKKLLLSDSGFYLCAWRTGWGYGYTFGSGTRLTVV.

The rearrangement links TRBV11-2 to TRBJ2-2, with 7 positions matching TRBD1. Germline values: CDR1 SGHAT, CDR2 FQNNGV. The CDR3 runs 17 residues. J was trimmed by 6 bases and V by 2 bases; bases with no gene match: 12. Here the CDR3 DNA reads TGTGCCAGCAGCTTAACGATGGGACAGTTCTCTTCCGGGGAGCTGTTTTTT. Translating gives CASSLTMGQFSSGELFF.

This chain uses TRBV7-8 with TRBJ2-1, with D tentatively TRBD1 (6 bases). The CDR3 has 16 residues. Trimming cost V 5 bases and J 0 bases, with 14 bases left between them. Germline V gene lookup returns CDR1 SGHVS and CDR2 FQNEAQ. CDR3 in amino acids: CASSTPGASSYNEQFF. In DNA, the CDR3 is TGTGCCAGCAGCACCCCAGGGGCGAGCTCCTACAATGAGCAGTTCTTC. Together with reference TRBV7-8 and TRBJ2-1, the CDR3 gives the full variable domain: GAGVSQSPRYKVAKRGQDVALRCDPISGHVSLFWYQQALGQGPEFLTYFQNEAQLDKSGLPSDRFFAERPEGSVSTLKIQRTQQEDSAVYLCASSTPGASSYNEQFFGPGTRLTVL.

CDR3 loop: CASSEGDSLYEQYF. The CDR3 region has the DNA TGTGCCAGCAGTGAGGGGGACTCCCTCTACGAGCAGTACTTC. The gene calls are TRBV2 and TRBJ2-7; possibly TRBD2 for D (6 bases). The CDR3 totals 14 residues. The germline V and J ends were trimmed by 3 bases and 3 bases, with 12 bases remaining between them. Germline V gene lookup returns CDR1 SNHLY and CDR2 FYNNEI.

The rearrangement links TRBV7-9 to TRBJ2-5, with a weak D call TRBD2 (5 bases). The V gene lost 7 bases and the J gene lost 1 base, with 13 bases spanning the gap. The germline V gene has CDR1 SEHNR and CDR2 FQNEAQ (reference sequence). The CDR3 covers 14 residues. CDR3 DNA: TGTGCCAGCACCCACTCGCGGGTCCAAGAGACCCAGTACTTC. It encodes CASTHSRVQETQYF.